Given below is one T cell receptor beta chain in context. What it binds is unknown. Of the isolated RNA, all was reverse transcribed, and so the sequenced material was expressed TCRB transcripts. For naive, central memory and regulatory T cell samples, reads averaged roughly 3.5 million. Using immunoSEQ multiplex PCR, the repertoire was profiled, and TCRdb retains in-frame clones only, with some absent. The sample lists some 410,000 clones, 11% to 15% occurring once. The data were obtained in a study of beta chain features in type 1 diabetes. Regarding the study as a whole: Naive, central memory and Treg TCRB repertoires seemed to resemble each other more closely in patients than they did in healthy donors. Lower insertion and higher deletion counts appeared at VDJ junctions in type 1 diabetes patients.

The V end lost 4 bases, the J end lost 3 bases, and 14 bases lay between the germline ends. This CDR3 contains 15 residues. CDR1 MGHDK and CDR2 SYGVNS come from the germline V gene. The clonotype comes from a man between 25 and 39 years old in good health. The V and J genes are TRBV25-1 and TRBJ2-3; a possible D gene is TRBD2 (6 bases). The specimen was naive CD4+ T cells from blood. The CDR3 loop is CASSALGGRTDTQYF. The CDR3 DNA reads TGTGCCAGCAGTGCACTCGGGGGTAGGACAGATACGCAGTATTTT.